This T cell receptor beta chain is drawn from a study of cytomegalovirus exposure and HLA in healthy donors. Germline V CDR1 and CDR2: SGHTA, FQGNSA. J was trimmed by 4 bases and V by 5 bases; bases with no gene match: 3. The CDR3 is 13 residues long. The PCR made use of 60 Vbeta and 13 Jbeta primers. The repertoire was sequenced with immunoSEQ multiplex PCR; TCRdb's copy has only in-frame clones and lacks some. The sample consists of tens of thousands of clones, roughly 73% of them appearing once. This chain links TRBV7-2 with TRBJ2-5, with TRBD1 matching 8 bases. Specimen: PBMCs. This TCR came from a woman aged 40 to 50 in good health and CMV-seropositive. The CDR3 DNA reads TGTGCCAGCAGCCACGACAGGGGAGAGACCCAGTACTTC. The encoded protein is CASSHDRGETQYF. The variable domain in full, completed from reference TRBV7-2 and TRBJ2-5, reads GAGVSQSPSNKVTEKGKDVELRCDPISGHTALYWYRQSLGQGLEFLIYFQGNSAPDKSGLPSDRFSAERTGGSVSTLTIQRTQQEDSAVYLCASSHDRGETQYFGPGTRLLVL.